This entry describes one TCR beta chain. At one of its ends the junction is not consistent with the germline gene, which may arise from a read error. Regions amplified from RNA transcripts were the TCR beta CDR3 regions. Using the HTBI primer set, a first-round RT-PCR was run on the TCR CDR3. TCRdb used MiXCR to reprocess the multiplex PCR reads, holding one entry per CDR3 protein. The data contain hundreds of thousands of distinct CDR3 sequences, about a third of them singletons. Germline CDR1 is MGHDK and CDR2 is SYGVNS. This CDR3 has 15 residues. This entry is derived from a study of T cells in Graves' hyperthyroidism and ophthalmopathy.

V is TRBV25-1 and J is TRBJ1-2; no definite D call. This sequence originates from a woman in her thirties or forties with Graves' hyperthyroidism. Material: blood. CDR3 bases: TGTGCCAGCAGCATGGGCAGCAATTCTAACTATGACTACACCTTC. This encodes CASSMGSNSNYDYTF.